The 21 T cell receptor beta chains reported below all come from one sample, sequenced in a study of a mutant IDH1 vaccine in newly diagnosed glioma. Time point meaning: week 23, last vaccination. With topical imiquimod, each dose of the vaccine consisted of 300 ug of mutant IDH1 20-mer peptide. Sequencing used immunoSEQ multiplex PCR; TCRdb keeps in-frame clones, though not all of them. Of roughly 52,000 clones listed, over 70% were seen once; the top ten hold 6.2%. Their antigens remain unidentified. Sequences were derived from PBMCs, sampled from a glioma patient whose treatment included an IDH1 peptide vaccine. These receptors were collected from a man aged 40-49 years with glioma.

A note on this clone: Germline and junction disagree at one end, which may indicate a read error. This rearrangement joins TRBV7-7 to TRBJ2-1, with TRBD2 matching 11 bases. Germline CDR1 and CDR2: SSHAT and FNYEAQ (reference sequence). The CDR3 runs 15 residues. As DNA, the CDR3 is TGTGCTAGCAGCCGATTTAGCGGGGGGGCTGAAGAGCAGTTCTTC. Protein product: CASSRFSGGAEEQFF.

The chain links TRBV5-4 to TRBJ2-7; a possible D gene is TRBD2 (5 bases). CDR1 and CDR2 from the germline V gene are SGHNT and YYREEE (reference sequence). V lost 1 base and J 3 bases, leaving 11 bases between the germline ends. The length of the CDR3 is 14 residues. The CDR3 protein is CASSLIEGNYEQYF. CDR3 nucleotide sequence: TGTGCCAGCAGCTTGATAGAGGGCAACTACGAGCAGTACTTC.

The chain is built from TRBV2 and TRBJ1-2; 9 bases are a match to TRBD1. CDR3 size: 14 residues. Germline values: CDR1 SNHLY, CDR2 FYNNEI. V gave up 6 bases and J gave up 7 bases; unmatched junction bases: 9. The CDR3 nucleotides are TGTGCCAGCAGCCCAACCGGGACAGGGAGTGGCTACACCTTC. It translates to CASSPTGTGSGYTF. The variable domain in full, with the rest retrieved from reference TRBV2 and TRBJ1-2, is EPEVTQTPSHQVTQMGQEVILRCVPISNHLYFYWYRQILGQKVEFLVSFYNNEISEKSEIFDDQFSVERPDGSNFTLKIRSTKLEDSAMYFCASSPTGTGSGYTFGSGTRLTVV.

The V and J genes are TRBV15 and TRBJ1-2; 7 positions agree with TRBD1. The length of the CDR3 is 14 residues. Germline V gene data show CDR1 as LNHNV and CDR2 as YYDKDF (reference sequence). V lost 5 bases and J lost 1; bases outside the gene matches: 4. The CDR3 region is CATSWDSNNYGYTF. CDR3 DNA sequence: TGTGCCACCAGCTGGGACAGTAATAACTATGGCTACACCTTC.

V usage is TRBV10-3 and J usage is TRBJ2-7, with D perhaps matching TRBD1 or TRBD2 (5 bases each). Per the germline V gene, CDR1 is ENHRY and CDR2 is SYGVKD. This CDR3 contains 14 residues. Trimming removed 4 bases at V and 1 base at J, with 11 bases between. The CDR3 DNA reads TGTGCCATCAGTGCCCGGGACGGATCCTACGAGCAGTACTTC. Amino acids: CAISARDGSYEQYF.

This clone occurred once. The chain couples TRBV29-1 to TRBJ1-5; D is unclear. This CDR3 is built from 13 residues. V lost 4 bases and J lost 6, with 13 bases in between. Germline CDR1 SQVTM, CDR2 ANQGSEA. CDR3 loop: CSVGQAVGQPQHF. The CDR3 region has the DNA TGCAGCGTTGGCCAGGCCGTCGGTCAGCCCCAGCATTTT.

The CDR3 nucleotides are TGTGCCAGCAGCGACAGGGTTGGCTATGGCTACACCTTC. It specifies CASSDRVGYGYTF. V is TRBV7-3 and J is TRBJ1-2; 7 bases agree with TRBD1. The J segment lost 4 bases and the V segment lost 5 bases, leaving 4 bases of the junction unmatched. CDR1 and CDR2 (germline): SGHTA, FQGTGA. The CDR3 covers 13 residues.

The chain links TRBV19 to TRBJ2-7; 9 bases fit TRBD1. From germline, CDR1 is LNHDA and CDR2 SQIVND (reference sequence). This CDR3 is built from 13 residues. Trimming took 5 bases from V and 12 from J; bases not matched to a gene: 11. The CDR3 DNA follows: TGTGCCAGTAGTGTACCGGGACAGGGTATCCGGTACTTC. This gives the protein CASSVPGQGIRYF.

The V gene is TRBV15, the J gene TRBJ2-5, with D hard to call. The germline CDR1 and CDR2 sequences are LNHNV and YYDKDF (reference sequence). The CDR3 totals 13 residues. The V and J ends lost 3 bases and 5 bases respectively, with 10 bases between them. The CDR3 region is CATSRDLGETQYF. The CDR3 coding sequence is TGTGCCACCAGCAGGGACCTCGGGGAGACCCAGTACTTC. The variable domain in full, with the rest retrieved from reference TRBV15 and TRBJ2-5, is DAMVIQNPRYQVTQFGKPVTLSCSQTLNHNVMYWYQQKSSQAPKLLFHYYDKDFNNEADTPDNFQSRRPNTSFCFLDIRSPGLGDTAMYLCATSRDLGETQYFGPGTRLLVL.

This chain uses TRBV30 with TRBJ1-6; D not resolved. Per the germline V gene, CDR1 is GTSNPN and CDR2 is SVGIG (reference sequence). Trimming took off 8 bases at V and 7 bases at J, with 15 bases between the two ends. The CDR3 covers 13 residues. The CDR3 DNA sequence: TGTGCCCAGGCAGGACTGAGGAATTCACCCCTCCACTTT. Protein: CAQAGLRNSPLHF.

This clone was recorded only once. V is TRBV7-2 and J is TRBJ1-4; tentatively, D is TRBD1 (6 bases). CDR1 SGHTA and CDR2 FQGNSA come from the germline V gene. V was clipped by 4 bases and J by 10 bases, with 16 bases between them. The CDR3 has 14 amino acids. The CDR3 protein is CASSSRGGEGKLFF. In nucleotides, the CDR3 is TGTGCCAGCAGCTCCCGAGGGGGGGAGGGAAAACTGTTTTTT.

A few counts support this clone. The rearrangement uses TRBV5-5 and TRBJ2-2, with D possibly matching TRBD1 (5 bases). V was pared by 4 bases and J by 7 bases, with 14 bases between. This CDR3 has 14 residues. CDR1 SGHKS and CDR2 YYEKEE come from the germline V gene (reference sequence). CDR3 in DNA: TGTGCCAGCAGCGCAGGCAGGGCGAGCGGGGAGCTGTTTTTT. Its translation: CASSAGRASGELFF.

The rearrangement joins TRBV5-1 to TRBJ2-3; no clear D gene. CDR1 and CDR2 (germline): SGHRS, YFSETQ. The CDR3 totals 15 residues. V was cut by 4 bases and J by 2 bases, with 14 bases left in between. CDR3 in DNA: TGCGCCAGCAGCCGTCAAAGTCGAGACACAGATACGCAGTATTTT. Protein: CASSRQSRDTDTQYF.

The V call is TRBV5-6, the J call TRBJ1-1; the match to TRBD1 covers 10 bases. V shed 3 bases, J shed 7 bases, and the junction held 0 bases outside the gene matches. The germline gives CDR1 SGHDT, CDR2 YYEEEE. This CDR3 is 12 amino acids long. The DNA of the CDR3 is TGTGCCAGCAGCTGGGACAGGGGTGAAGCTTTCTTT. Its translation: CASSWDRGEAFF.

The rearrangement links TRBV2 to TRBJ2-5; 7 nucleotides align to TRBD2. V gave up 5 bases and J gave up 7 bases; unmatched junction bases: 13. Germline V gene sequence: CDR1 SNHLY, CDR2 FYNNEI. The CDR3 contains 15 residues. Here the CDR3 reads CASSQLALGRGTQYF. CDR3 coding DNA: TGTGCCAGCAGTCAACTAGCGCTGGGGAGGGGGACCCAGTACTTC. Looking up the rest from reference TRBV2 and TRBJ2-5 gives the full variable domain: EPEVTQTPSHQVTQMGQEVILRCVPISNHLYFYWYRQILGQKVEFLVSFYNNEISEKSEIFDDQFSVERPDGSNFTLKIRSTKLEDSAMYFCASSQLALGRGTQYFGPGTRLLVL.

This clone was detected only a few times. V is TRBV7-8 and J is TRBJ2-7; 9 bases are a match to TRBD1. This CDR3 spans 14 amino acids. Germline V lookup: CDR1 SGHVS, CDR2 FQNEAQ. The J segment lost 6 bases and the V segment lost 5 bases, leaving 8 bases of the junction unmatched. The CDR3 loop reads CASSPGQGISEQYF. CDR3 coding DNA: TGTGCCAGCAGCCCAGGACAGGGGATATCCGAGCAGTACTTC.

This chain uses TRBV29-1 with TRBJ1-1; the match to TRBD1 covers 10 bases. The CDR3 runs 14 residues. The junction had 8 bases not matched to a gene; V was cut back by 7 bases and J by 3 bases. CDR1 and CDR2 from the germline V gene are SQVTM and ANQGSEA. CDR3 residues: CSAPGQGTHTEAFF. For the CDR3, the DNA is TGCAGCGCACCGGGACAGGGGACCCACACTGAAGCTTTCTTT.

V gene TRBV11-1 combines with J gene TRBJ2-3; D might be TRBD2 (5 bases). V lost 4 bases to trimming and J lost 1 base, with 9 bases between them. CDR1 and CDR2 from the germline V gene are SGHAT and FQDESV (reference sequence). The CDR3 runs 14 residues. DNA for the CDR3: TGTGCCAGCAGCTCGACTACCGGCACAGATACGCAGTATTTT. Translating it yields CASSSTTGTDTQYF.

As regards this clone: Different DNA sequences within this sample yield the same CDR3. V is TRBV5-1 and J is TRBJ2-3; D possibly corresponds to TRBD2 (6 bases). Germline-derived CDR1 and CDR2 are SGHRS and YFSETQ. The CDR3 length is 14 residues. The V gene lost 0 bases and the J gene lost 1 base, with 6 bases spanning the gap. CDR3 sequence (DNA): TGCGCCAGCAGCTTGGCGGGGGGCACAGATACGCAGTATTTT. As protein: CASSLAGGTDTQYF. The full variable domain, in which reference TRBV5-1 and TRBJ2-3 provide the parts outside the CDR3, is KAGVTQTPRYLIKTRGQQVTLSCSPISGHRSVSWYQQTPGQGLQFLFEYFSETQRNKGNFPGRFSGRQFSNSRSEMNVSTLELGDSALYLCASSLAGGTDTQYFGPGTRLTVL.

A single count supports this clone. The CDR3 protein is CASSRGQGAYEQYF. In DNA form, the CDR3 reads TGCGCCAGCAGCAGAGGACAGGGGGCTTACGAGCAGTACTTC. The gene calls are TRBV5-1 and TRBJ2-7; 11 bases are a match to TRBD1. The V gene end was trimmed by 4 bases and the J gene end by 4 bases; junction bases not matched to a gene: 4. This CDR3 has 14 residues. From germline, CDR1 is SGHRS and CDR2 YFSETQ.

In this sample, this clone turned up once. This chain connects TRBV14 to TRBJ2-2; TRBD2 is a possible D gene (6 bases). Per germline, CDR1 SGHDN and CDR2 FVKESK. This CDR3 contains 14 residues. V lost 2 bases and J lost 4, with 8 bases in between. CDR3 sequence: CASSQRRGTGELFF. In DNA form, the CDR3 reads TGTGCCAGCAGCCAAAGGAGGGGCACCGGGGAGCTGTTTTTT. Together with reference TRBV14 and TRBJ2-2, the CDR3 gives the full variable domain: EAGVTQFPSHSVIEKGQTVTLRCDPISGHDNLYWYRRVMGKEIKFLLHFVKESKQDESGMPNNRFLAERTGGTYSTLKVQPAELEDSGVYFCASSQRRGTGELFFGEGSRLTVL.